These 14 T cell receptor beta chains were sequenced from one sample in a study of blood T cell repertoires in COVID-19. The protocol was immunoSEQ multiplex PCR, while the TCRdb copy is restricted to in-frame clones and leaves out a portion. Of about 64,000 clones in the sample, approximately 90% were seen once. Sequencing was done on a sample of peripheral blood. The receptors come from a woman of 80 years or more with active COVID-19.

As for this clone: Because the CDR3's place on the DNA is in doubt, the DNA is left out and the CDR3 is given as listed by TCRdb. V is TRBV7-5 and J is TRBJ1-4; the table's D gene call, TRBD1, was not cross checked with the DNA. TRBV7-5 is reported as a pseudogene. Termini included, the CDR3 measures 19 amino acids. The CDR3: CARSLVGQGAPKANEKLFF.

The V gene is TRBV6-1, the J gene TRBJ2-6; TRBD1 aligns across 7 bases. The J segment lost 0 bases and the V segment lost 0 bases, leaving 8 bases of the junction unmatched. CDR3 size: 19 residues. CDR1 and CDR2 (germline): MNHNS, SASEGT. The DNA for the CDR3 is TGTGCCAGCAGTGAAGCTTGGACAGGCCGAGTCTCTGGGGCCAACGTCCTGACTTTC. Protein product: CASSEAWTGRVSGANVLTF.

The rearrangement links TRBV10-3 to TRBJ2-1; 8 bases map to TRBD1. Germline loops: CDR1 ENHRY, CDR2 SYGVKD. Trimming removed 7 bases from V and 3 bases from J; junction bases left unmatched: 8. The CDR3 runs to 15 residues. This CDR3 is CAITPDGQGYNEQFF. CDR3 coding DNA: TGTGCCATCACGCCGGATGGACAGGGCTACAATGAGCAGTTCTTC.

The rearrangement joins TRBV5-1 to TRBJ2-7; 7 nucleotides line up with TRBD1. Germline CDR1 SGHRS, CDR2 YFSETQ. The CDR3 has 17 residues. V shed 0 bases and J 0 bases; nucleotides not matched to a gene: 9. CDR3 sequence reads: CASSLGSWTGSSYEQYF. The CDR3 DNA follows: TGCGCCAGCAGCTTGGGGTCCTGGACAGGTAGCTCCTACGAGCAGTACTTC. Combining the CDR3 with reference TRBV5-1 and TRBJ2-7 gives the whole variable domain KAGVTQTPRYLIKTRGQQVTLSCSPISGHRSVSWYQQTPGQGLQFLFEYFSETQRNKGNFPGRFSGRQFSNSRSEMNVSTLELGDSALYLCASSLGSWTGSSYEQYFGPGTRLTVT.

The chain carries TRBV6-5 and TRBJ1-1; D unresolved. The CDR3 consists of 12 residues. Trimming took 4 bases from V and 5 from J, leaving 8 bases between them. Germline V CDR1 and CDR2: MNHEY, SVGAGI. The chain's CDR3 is CASSSTGTEAFF. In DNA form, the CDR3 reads TGTGCCAGCAGTTCGACGGGGACTGAAGCTTTCTTT.

The CDR3 sequence: CASSSGQFTDTQYF. Here the CDR3 DNA reads TGTGCCAGCAGTTCAGGACAGTTCACAGATACGCAGTATTTT. The chain is built from TRBV2 and TRBJ2-3, with D perhaps TRBD1 (6 bases). V was cut by 5 bases and J by 2 bases, with 11 bases left in between. The CDR3 is 14 residues long. Germline V gives CDR1 SNHLY, CDR2 FYNNEI.

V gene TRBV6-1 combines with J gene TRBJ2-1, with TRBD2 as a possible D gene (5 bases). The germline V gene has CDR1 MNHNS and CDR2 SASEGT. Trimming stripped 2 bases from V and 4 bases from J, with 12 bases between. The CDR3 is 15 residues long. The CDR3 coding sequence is TGTGCCAGCAGTGAAACCTCTGACTATTACAATGAGCAGTTCTTC. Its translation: CASSETSDYYNEQFF.

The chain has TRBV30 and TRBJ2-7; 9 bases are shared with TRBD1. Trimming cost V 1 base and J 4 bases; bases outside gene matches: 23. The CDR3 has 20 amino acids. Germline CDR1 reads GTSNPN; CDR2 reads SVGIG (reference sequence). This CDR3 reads CAWSGSLKQGADKSLYEQYF. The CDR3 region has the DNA TGTGCCTGGAGTGGGAGCCTTAAACAGGGGGCCGACAAGTCCCTTTACGAGCAGTACTTC.

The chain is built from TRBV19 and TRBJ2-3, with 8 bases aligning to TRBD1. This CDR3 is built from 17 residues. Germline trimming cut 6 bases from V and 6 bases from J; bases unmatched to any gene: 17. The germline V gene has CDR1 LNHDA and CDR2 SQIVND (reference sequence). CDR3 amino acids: CASSPGQEKGSVDTQYF. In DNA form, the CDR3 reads TGTGCCAGTAGCCCGGGACAGGAAAAAGGGTCAGTGGATACGCAGTATTTT.

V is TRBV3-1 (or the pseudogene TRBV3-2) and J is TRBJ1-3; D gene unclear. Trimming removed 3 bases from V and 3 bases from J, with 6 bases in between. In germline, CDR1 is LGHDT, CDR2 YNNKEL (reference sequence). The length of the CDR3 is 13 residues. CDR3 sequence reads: CASSQGSGNTIYF. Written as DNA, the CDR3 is TGTGCCAGCAGCCAGGGGAGTGGAAACACCATATATTTT.

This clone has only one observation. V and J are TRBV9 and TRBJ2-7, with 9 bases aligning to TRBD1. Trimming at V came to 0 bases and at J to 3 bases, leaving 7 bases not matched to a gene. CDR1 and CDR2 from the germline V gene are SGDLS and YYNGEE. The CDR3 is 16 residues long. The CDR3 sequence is CASSVGPGTGFYEQYV. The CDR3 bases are TGTGCCAGCAGCGTAGGGCCCGGGACAGGGTTCTACGAGCAGTACGTC.

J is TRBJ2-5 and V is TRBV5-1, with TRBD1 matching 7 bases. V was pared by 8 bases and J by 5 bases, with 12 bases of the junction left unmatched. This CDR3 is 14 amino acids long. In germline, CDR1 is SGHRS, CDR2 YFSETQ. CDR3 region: CASAPRGSRETQYF. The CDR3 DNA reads TGCGCCAGTGCACCCAGGGGGTCCCGGGAGACCCAGTACTTC.

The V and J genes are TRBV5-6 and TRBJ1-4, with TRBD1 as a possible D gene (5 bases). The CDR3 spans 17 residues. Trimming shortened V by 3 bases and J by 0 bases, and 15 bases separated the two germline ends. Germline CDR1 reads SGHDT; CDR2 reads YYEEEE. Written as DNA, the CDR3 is TGTGCCAGCAGCTGGGGCCCCCACAGAACAACTAATGAAAAACTGTTTTTT. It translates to CASSWGPHRTTNEKLFF.

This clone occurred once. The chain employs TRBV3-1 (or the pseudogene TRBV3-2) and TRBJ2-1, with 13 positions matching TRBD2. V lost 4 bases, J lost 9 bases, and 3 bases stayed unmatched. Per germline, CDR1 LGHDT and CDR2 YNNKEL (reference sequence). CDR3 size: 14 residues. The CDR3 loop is CASSPGLAGFEQFF. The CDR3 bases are TGTGCCAGCAGCCCGGGACTAGCGGGGTTTGAGCAGTTCTTC.